This T cell receptor beta chain is drawn from a study of cytomegalovirus exposure and HLA in healthy donors. Findings and limits, study-wide: An analysis was carried out later, and it reportedly showed fewer N-insertions in an Asian-associated ancestry cluster than the approximately 710-donor mean.

Germline assignment: CDR1 MNHEY and CDR2 SMNVEV (reference sequence). CDR3 length: 13 amino acids. The V and J ends lost 5 bases and 6 bases respectively, with 12 bases between them. The PCR made use of 60 Vbeta and 13 Jbeta primers. Sequencing was performed with immunoSEQ multiplex PCR; in TCRdb, only in-frame clones are kept and a portion is missing. The data hold some 190,000 clones, with approximately 80% observed a single time. At sampling all donors were nominally healthy, likely with unrecorded immune exposures. This clone was counted only a few times. Its antigen remains unknown. The J gene is TRBJ2-3, the V gene TRBV27; the D is unclear. Sequenced sample: PBMCs. This TCR derives from a man aged 35 to 55 in good health and CMV-seropositive. The CDR3 DNA reads as TGTGCCAGCAGTGAGACTTGGCGGGATACGCAGTATTTT. It specifies CASSETWRDTQYF.